The sequence of this TCR beta chain was determined in a study of beta chain features in type 1 diabetes. General observations from the study: The VDJ junctions of type 1 diabetes patients carried fewer insertions and more deletions. Possibly, sequencing cDNA over-represented cells that had high TCR expression levels.

Expressed TCRB transcripts got sequenced, as all isolated RNA was reverse transcribed. It was found that naive, central memory and regulatory T cell samples averaged roughly 3.6 million reads. Data came from immunoSEQ multiplex PCR; TCRdb stores just in-frame clones and leaves some out. Among a few hundred thousand clones listed, about 14% were seen once. The table lists this clone with a few counts. Its antigen is currently unknown. V was pared by 2 bases and J by 3 bases, with 9 bases between. Germline values: CDR1 SEHNR, CDR2 FQNEAQ (reference sequence). The CDR3 extends over 14 amino acids. By way of CD45RO/CCR7/CD25/CD127/CD95/CD27, the CD4+ regulatory, stem cell-like memory, central memory and naive cells were sorted.

V usage is TRBV7-9 and J usage is TRBJ2-3, with D possibly matching TRBD1 (5 bases). The sequencing input was naive CD4+ T cells from blood. The clonotype was recovered from a young woman in good health. The CDR3 sequence: CASSLRRGTDTQYF. In DNA, the CDR3 is TGTGCCAGCAGCTTACGTAGGGGTACAGATACGCAGTATTTT.